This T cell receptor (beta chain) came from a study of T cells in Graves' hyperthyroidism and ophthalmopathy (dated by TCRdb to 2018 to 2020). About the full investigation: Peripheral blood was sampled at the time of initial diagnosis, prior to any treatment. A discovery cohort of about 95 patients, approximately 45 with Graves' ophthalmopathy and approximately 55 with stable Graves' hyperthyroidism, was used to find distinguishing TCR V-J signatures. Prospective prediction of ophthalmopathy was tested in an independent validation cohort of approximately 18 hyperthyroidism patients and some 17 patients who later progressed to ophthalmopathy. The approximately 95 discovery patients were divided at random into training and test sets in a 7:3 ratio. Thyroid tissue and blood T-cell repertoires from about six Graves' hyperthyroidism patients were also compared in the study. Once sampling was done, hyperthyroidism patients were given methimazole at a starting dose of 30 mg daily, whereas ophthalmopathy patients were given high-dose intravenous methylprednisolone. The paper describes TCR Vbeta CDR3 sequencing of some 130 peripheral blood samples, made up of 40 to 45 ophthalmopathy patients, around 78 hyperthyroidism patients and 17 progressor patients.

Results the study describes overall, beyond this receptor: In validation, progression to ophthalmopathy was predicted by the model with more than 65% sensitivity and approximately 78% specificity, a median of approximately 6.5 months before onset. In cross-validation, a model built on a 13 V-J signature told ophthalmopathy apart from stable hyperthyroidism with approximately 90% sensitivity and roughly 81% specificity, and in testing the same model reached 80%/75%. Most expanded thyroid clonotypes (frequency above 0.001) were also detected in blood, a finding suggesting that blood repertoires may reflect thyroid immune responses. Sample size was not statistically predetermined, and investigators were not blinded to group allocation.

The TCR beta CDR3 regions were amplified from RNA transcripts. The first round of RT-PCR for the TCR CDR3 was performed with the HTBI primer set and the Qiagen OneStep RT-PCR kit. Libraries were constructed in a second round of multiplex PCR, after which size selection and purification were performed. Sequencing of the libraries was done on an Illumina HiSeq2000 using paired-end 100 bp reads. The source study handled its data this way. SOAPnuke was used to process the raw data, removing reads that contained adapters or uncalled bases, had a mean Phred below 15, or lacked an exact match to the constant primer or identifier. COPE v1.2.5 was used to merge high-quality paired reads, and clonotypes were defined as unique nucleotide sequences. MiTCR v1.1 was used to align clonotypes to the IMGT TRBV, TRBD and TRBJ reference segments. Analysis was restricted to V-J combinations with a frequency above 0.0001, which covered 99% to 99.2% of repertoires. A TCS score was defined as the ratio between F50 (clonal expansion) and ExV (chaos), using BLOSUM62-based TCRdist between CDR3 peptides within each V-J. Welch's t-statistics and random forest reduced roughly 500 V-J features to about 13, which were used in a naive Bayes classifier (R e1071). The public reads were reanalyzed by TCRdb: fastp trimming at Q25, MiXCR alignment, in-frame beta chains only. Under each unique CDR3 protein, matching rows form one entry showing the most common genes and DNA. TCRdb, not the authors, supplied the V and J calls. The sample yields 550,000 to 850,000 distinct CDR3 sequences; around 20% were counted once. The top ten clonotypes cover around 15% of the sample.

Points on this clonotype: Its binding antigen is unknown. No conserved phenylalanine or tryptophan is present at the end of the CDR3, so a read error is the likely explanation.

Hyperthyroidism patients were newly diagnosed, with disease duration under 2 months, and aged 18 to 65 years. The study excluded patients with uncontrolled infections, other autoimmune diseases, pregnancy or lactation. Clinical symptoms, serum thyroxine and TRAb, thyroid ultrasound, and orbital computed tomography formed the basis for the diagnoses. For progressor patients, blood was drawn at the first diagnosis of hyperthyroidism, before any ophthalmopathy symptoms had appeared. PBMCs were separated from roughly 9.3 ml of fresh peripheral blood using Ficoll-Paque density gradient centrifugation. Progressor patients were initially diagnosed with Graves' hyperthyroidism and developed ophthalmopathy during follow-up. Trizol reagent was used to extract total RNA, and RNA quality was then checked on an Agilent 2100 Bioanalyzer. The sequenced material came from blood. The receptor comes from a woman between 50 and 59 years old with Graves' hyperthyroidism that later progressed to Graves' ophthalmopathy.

The nucleotide sequence is given as TGTGCCAGCAGTCCTTCGACAGGACCCTATGGCTACACCCTC. Translated, it reads CASSPSTGPYGYTL. The chain is encoded by TRBV6-4 joined to TRBJ1-2; a tentative D call is TRBD1 (6 bases match). Termini included, the CDR3 measures 14 amino acids. The entry retains the CDR3 DNA only, 42 bases that are in frame from base 1. V sheds 5 bases and J sheds 4 bases, leaving 14 bases between their ends. According to the germline V gene, CDR1 reads MRHNA and CDR2 reads SNTAGT.